This T cell receptor beta chain is from a study of cytomegalovirus exposure and HLA in healthy donors. Broader study findings: Earlier results showed most TCR beta V segments being productive about 87% or about 30% of the time. CMV serostatus was the sole immune exposure data available.

Both 60 Vbeta primers and 13 Jbeta primers went into the PCR. The protocol was immunoSEQ multiplex PCR, while the TCRdb copy is restricted to in-frame clones and leaves out a portion. The table lists some 130,000 clones, roughly 78% of them singletons, with roughly 2.5% in the top ten. Turning to this clone: No antigen is known for it.

The CDR3 spans 16 residues. V dropped 0 bases and J dropped 8 bases, with 17 bases sitting between them. The rearrangement uses TRBV23-1 and TRBJ2-4; TRBD2 might be the D (5 bases). TRBV23-1 is identified as an open reading frame with a role that is uncertain. This clonotype was sampled from a man aged 30-40 years in good health and CMV-seronegative. The sample was PBMCs. The CDR3 loop reads CASSQSGRRGCYIQYF. The CDR3 DNA sequence: TGCGCCAGCAGTCAATCGGGCCGTCGGGGTTGTTACATTCAGTACTTC.